This T cell receptor (beta chain) was recovered during a study of tumor and adjacent non-tumor tissue in lung cancer. Study results and limitations: Tumor TCR diversity, when higher, was linked to shorter survival. Top 100 clones took a larger repertoire share in normal lung. Significantly higher TCR diversity was found in tumor than normal lung.

Regarding this clonotype: Its antigen is not known.

The library came from three nested PCR rounds adapted from ARM-PCR protocols. One entry per CDR3 protein, called by TCRdb with MiXCR from the multiplex PCR reads. The repertoire holds 65,000 to 95,000 distinct CDR3 sequences, with roughly 80% as singletons. The V end was cut by 5 bases, the J end by 7 bases, with 24 bases between. Looked up from germline, CDR1 is SGHNT and CDR2 is YENEEA. The CDR3 contains 17 residues. RNA was extracted from bulk tissue without any cell sorting. Donors were chemotherapy-naive, newly diagnosed lung cancer surgical patients in China, August–late 2014. The sample consisted of lung tumor tissue. This receptor was identified in a woman in her forties or fifties with non-small cell lung cancer. The V gene is TRBV11-3, the J gene TRBJ2-1, with D unresolved. CDR3: CASSDVDPRTGENEQFF. Here the CDR3 DNA reads TGTGCCAGCAGCGACGTCGATCCAAGGACCGGCGAAAATGAGCAGTTCTTC.